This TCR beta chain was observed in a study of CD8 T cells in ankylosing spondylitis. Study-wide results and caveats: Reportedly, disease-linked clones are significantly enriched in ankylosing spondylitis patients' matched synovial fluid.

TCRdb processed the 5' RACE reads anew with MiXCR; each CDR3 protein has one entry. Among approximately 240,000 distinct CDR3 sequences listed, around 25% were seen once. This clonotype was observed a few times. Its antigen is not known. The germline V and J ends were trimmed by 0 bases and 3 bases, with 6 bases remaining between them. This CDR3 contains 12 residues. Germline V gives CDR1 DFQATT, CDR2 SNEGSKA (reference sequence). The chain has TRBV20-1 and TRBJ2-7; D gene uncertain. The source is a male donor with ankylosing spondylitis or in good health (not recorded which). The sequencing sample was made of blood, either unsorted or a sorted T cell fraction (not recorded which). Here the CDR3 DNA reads TGCAGTGCTAGAGATCCCAGCTACGAGCAGTACTTC. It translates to CSARDPSYEQYF.